Only a few counts were recorded for the clone carrying this T cell receptor beta chain. Antigen unknown. The protocol was immunoSEQ multiplex PCR, while the TCRdb copy is restricted to in-frame clones and leaves out a portion. The top ten hold roughly 7.3% of the sample, which has about 6,700 clones, approximately 26% seen once. This specimen comes from a study of sequential checkpoint blockade in melanoma. Across the whole study: Arm A got nivolumab then ipilimumab; arm B the reverse, 1:1. TCRβ was sequenced from DNA of 90 to 95 pretreatment tumors. Study-wide points: Pretreatment TIL clonality tracked with response in the nivolumab-first arm.

V shed 0 bases, J shed 5 bases, and the junction held 14 bases outside the gene matches. The germline V gene has CDR1 MNHGY and CDR2 SAAAGT. The CDR3 consists of 18 residues. The sample's treatment: randomized to nivolumab then ipilimumab (arm A) or the reverse (arm B). The chain combines TRBV6-8 with TRBJ2-3; 7 nucleotides align to TRBD2. The receptor was derived from a human donor with melanoma. The sequencing here drew on tumor tissue (inferred from file names), taken from a patient given nivolumab and ipilimumab in sequence. The CDR3 region has the DNA TGTGCCAGCAGTTACTCGGTCCGGATTCCGGGCGGGGGAGATACGCAGTATTTT. Amino acids: CASSYSVRIPGGGDTQYF.